Below are 24 T cell receptor beta chains sequenced from a single sample in a study of T-cell memory formation after mild COVID-19. Using its own MiXCR run on the 5' RACE reads, TCRdb lists one record per CDR3 protein. Of about 620,000 distinct CDR3 sequences in the sample, approximately 19% were seen once. The sample was PBMCs or a T cell subset sorted from them (not recorded which). The origin of the receptors is an adult woman who had mild COVID-19 (a few samples of this study predate the infection). Cell type and time point are not known.

The chain uses TRBV24-1 and TRBJ2-2; 7 bases map to TRBD2. The V and J ends lost 4 bases and 7 bases, in that order; junction bases with no gene match: 8. Looked up from germline, CDR1 is KGHDR and CDR2 is SFDVKD. The CDR3 length is 15 residues. CDR3 amino acids: CATSDPPSGGGELFF. CDR3 nucleotide sequence: TGTGCCACCAGTGACCCTCCTAGCGGAGGCGGGGAGCTGTTTTTT.

This clonotype turned up a few times. CDR3 nucleotides: TGTGCCAGCAGCGTAGCCCGGGACAGGGGGAACACCGGGGAGCTGTTTTTT. As protein: CASSVARDRGNTGELFF. This rearrangement joins TRBV9 to TRBJ2-2; 10 nucleotides line up with TRBD1. This CDR3 region has 17 residues. The V gene end was trimmed by 0 bases and the J gene end by 1 base; junction bases not matched to a gene: 3. Per the germline V gene, CDR1 is SGDLS and CDR2 is YYNGEE.

The chain joins TRBV29-1 to TRBJ2-7; TRBD2 aligns across 10 bases. J gave up 3 bases and V 0 bases, and 5 bases lay outside the gene matches. CDR1 is SQVTM and CDR2 is ANQGSEA in the germline V gene. The CDR3 spans 15 residues. CDR3 DNA: TGCAGCGTTGAAGATTACGGGACTAGCGTCTACGAGCAGTACTTC. Amino acids: CSVEDYGTSVYEQYF.

Ten or more counts support this clonotype. The chain employs TRBV20-1 and TRBJ1-2; TRBD1 aligns across 7 bases. Germline CDR1 is DFQATT and CDR2 is SNEGSKA (reference sequence). Trimming cost V 3 bases and J 5 bases; bases outside gene matches: 3. The CDR3 length is 12 residues. CDR3 nucleotides: TGCAGTGCTAGGACAGGGTCTTATGGCTACACCTTC. It translates to CSARTGSYGYTF.

V usage is TRBV12-3 or TRBV12-4 and J usage is TRBJ1-5; 9 bases agree with TRBD1. Unmatched junction bases numbered 3, after V lost 5 bases and J lost 4 bases. CDR3 length equals 14 residues. In nucleotides, the CDR3 is TGTGCCAGCAGTCGGGACAGGGTAAATCAGCCCCAGCATTTT. Translated, it gives CASSRDRVNQPQHF.

This clonotype turned up a few times. V and J are TRBV29-1 and TRBJ1-2; D gene uncertain. Trimming removed 3 bases at V and 0 bases at J, with 8 bases between. CDR1 and CDR2 from the germline V gene are SQVTM and ANQGSEA. The CDR3 loop spans 13 amino acids. The CDR3 sequence: CSVDKGANYGYTF. Here the CDR3 DNA reads TGCAGCGTTGATAAGGGCGCTAACTATGGCTACACCTTC.

This clonotype was seen a few times. The rearrangement links TRBV20-1 to TRBJ2-3, with D maybe TRBD2 (7 bases). The CDR3 runs 13 residues. V lost 4 bases and J 4 bases, leaving 12 bases between the germline ends. In germline, CDR1 is DFQATT, CDR2 SNEGSKA (reference sequence). CDR3 amino acids: CSAKAGAPDTQYF. DNA for the CDR3: TGCAGTGCTAAGGCGGGGGCTCCAGATACGCAGTATTTT.

This clonotype has only a few counts. The chain has TRBV7-6 and TRBJ2-1; 7 bases agree with TRBD1. The germline CDR1 and CDR2 sequences are SGHVS and FNYEAQ. The CDR3 spans 18 residues. Losses at the gene ends were 2 bases for V and 0 bases for J; bases not matched to a gene: 10. The CDR3 region is CASSLKVSDRSSYNEQFF. In DNA form, the CDR3 reads TGTGCCAGCAGCTTAAAAGTCTCGGACAGGAGCTCCTACAATGAGCAGTTCTTC.

The chain recombines TRBV24-1 with TRBJ2-2; perhaps D is TRBD1 or TRBD2 (5 bases each). Germline CDR1 and CDR2: KGHDR and SFDVKD. This CDR3 region has 18 residues. V was shortened by 7 bases and J by 4 bases, with 24 bases between the two germline ends. The CDR3 nucleotides are TGTGCCACCAGCGCCGGGACGGATTCTAGAGCTGGCACCGGGGAGCTGTTTTTT. Translation gives CATSAGTDSRAGTGELFF.

This clonotype was observed a handful of times. V and J are TRBV6-5 and TRBJ1-1; D gene unclear. Germline V lookup: CDR1 MNHEY, CDR2 SVGAGI. The CDR3 has 15 residues. V was shortened by 5 bases and J by 3 bases, with 16 bases between the two germline ends. The chain's CDR3 is CASSDDMLRDTEAFF. The CDR3 nucleotides are TGTGCCAGCAGTGACGACATGCTAAGGGACACTGAAGCTTTCTTT.

The chain is built from TRBV29-1 and TRBJ2-7; 7 positions agree with TRBD2. Germline CDR1 reads SQVTM; CDR2 reads ANQGSEA. The V and J ends lost 6 bases and 0 bases, in that order; junction bases with no gene match: 2. The CDR3 length is 12 residues. CDR3 bases: TGCAGCGTGGCTAGCGGCTCCTACGAGCAGTACTTC. Amino acids: CSVASGSYEQYF.

The CDR3 coding sequence is TGTGCCAGCAGTTACTCGGCTTCGAGCACAGATACGCAGTATTTT. Translated, it gives CASSYSASSTDTQYF. This rearrangement joins TRBV6-6 to TRBJ2-3; D is unresolved. The CDR3 contains 15 residues. Deletions cut 0 bases from V and 0 bases from J, with 7 bases between. Germline V gene lookup returns CDR1 MNHNY and CDR2 SVGAGI (reference sequence).

The V and J genes are TRBV11-2 and TRBJ2-6; unclear D gene. Trimming took off 3 bases at V and 0 bases at J, with 12 bases between the two ends. The germline CDR1 and CDR2 sequences are SGHAT and FQNNGV. The CDR3 extends over 17 amino acids. DNA of the CDR3: TGTGCCAGCAGCTTTAACAGAGTAGACTCTGGGGCCAACGTCCTGACTTTC. Encoded protein: CASSFNRVDSGANVLTF. Supplemented by reference TRBV11-2 and TRBJ2-6, the full variable domain reads EAGVAQSPRYKIIEKRQSVAFWCNPISGHATLYWYQQILGQGPKLLIQFQNNGVVDDSQLPKDRFSAERLKGVDSTLKIQPAKLEDSAVYLCASSFNRVDSGANVLTFGAGSRLTVL.

This clonotype has just a few counts. The V gene is TRBV19, the J gene TRBJ2-2, with D tentatively TRBD1 or TRBD2 (5 bases each). Germline lookup yields CDR1 LNHDA and CDR2 SQIVND (reference sequence). This CDR3 has 15 amino acids. Trimming shortened V by 5 bases and J by 6 bases, and 16 bases separated the two germline ends. The CDR3 loop is CASSPSSRDAGELFF. The CDR3 nucleotides read TGTGCCAGTAGTCCTAGCTCCAGGGATGCCGGGGAGCTGTTTTTT.

This clonotype was observed many times. The chain has TRBV20-1 and TRBJ2-2; D is possibly TRBD1 (7 bases). CDR3 size: 14 residues. Trimming left V 6 bases short and J 4 bases short, with 15 bases between. Germline lookup yields CDR1 DFQATT and CDR2 SNEGSKA (reference sequence). The CDR3 is CSAQGGFGTGELFF. The CDR3 coding sequence is TGCAGTGCGCAGGGGGGTTTTGGCACCGGGGAGCTGTTTTTT.

V gene TRBV27 combines with J gene TRBJ2-1; the match to TRBD2 covers 11 bases. The CDR3 is 15 amino acids. Germline V CDR1 and CDR2: MNHEY, SMNVEV (reference sequence). V shed 2 bases, J shed 14 bases, and the junction held 11 bases outside the gene matches. The CDR3 protein is CASSLRGGTSGQEFF. The CDR3 bases are TGTGCCAGCAGTTTACGCGGGGGGACTAGCGGTCAGGAGTTCTTC.

In its sample, this clonotype was seen a few times. The chain has TRBV27 and TRBJ2-3; D is undetermined. Between the trimmed V and J ends, which lost 4 bases and 0 bases, there was a span of 11 bases. The CDR3 is 15 amino acids. Germline CDR1 MNHEY, CDR2 SMNVEV (reference sequence). The CDR3 coding sequence is TGTGCCAGCAGTTCGGAAAGACCTAGCACAGATACGCAGTATTTT. Encoded protein: CASSSERPSTDTQYF.

V and J are TRBV6-2 or TRBV6-3 and TRBJ1-4, with D uncertain. The V and J ends lost 6 bases and 4 bases respectively, with 6 bases between them. CDR3 length: 12 residues. Per the germline V gene, CDR1 is MNHEY and CDR2 is SVGEGT. The CDR3: CASSLNNEKLFF. For the CDR3, the DNA is TGTGCCAGCAGCCTAAATAATGAAAAACTGTTTTTT.

This clonotype was detected ten times or more. J is TRBJ2-1 and V is TRBV20-1; TRBD1 or TRBD2 may be the D gene (5 bases each). CDR3 size: 14 residues. Trimming removed 5 bases at V and 7 bases at J, with 18 bases between. Germline V gives CDR1 DFQATT, CDR2 SNEGSKA (reference sequence). The CDR3 spells CSAPSGRAPNEQFF. The CDR3 region has the DNA TGCAGTGCTCCCTCGGGGCGAGCGCCGAATGAGCAGTTCTTC.

This clonotype was observed a handful of times. The chain combines TRBV7-9 with TRBJ1-1, with D maybe TRBD1 (5 bases). The CDR3 consists of 16 residues. Germline V gene data show CDR1 as SEHNR and CDR2 as FQNEAQ (reference sequence). With 0 bases removed from V and 1 base from J, the gap between germline ends came to 12 bases. The CDR3 loop reads CASSLARGGSNTEAFF. CDR3 nucleotide sequence: TGTGCCAGCAGCTTAGCGCGCGGGGGGTCGAACACTGAAGCTTTCTTT.

The rearrangement joins TRBV6-2 or TRBV6-3 to TRBJ2-5; D is unclear. The CDR3 is 11 amino acids. Germline lookup yields CDR1 MNHEY and CDR2 SVGEGT. V lost 7 bases, J lost 5 bases, and 8 bases lay in between. DNA of the CDR3: TGTGCCAGCAAAACGGGTGAGACCCAGTACTTC. This translates into CASKTGETQYF.

This clonotype was recorded only once. The CDR3 ends on some other residue instead of the conserved phenylalanine or tryptophan, so this is likely a read error. V and J are TRBV27 and TRBJ2-7; D call uncertain. The germline V gene encodes CDR1 MNHEY and CDR2 SMNVEV (reference sequence). The V gene lost 4 bases and the J gene lost 0 bases, with 10 bases spanning the gap. The CDR3 extends over 14 amino acids. The DNA for the CDR3 is TGTGCCAGCAGTTCAGCAGAGAGCTCCTACGAGCAGTACCTC. It encodes CASSSAESSYEQYL.

J is TRBJ2-7 and V is TRBV6-5; D could derive from TRBD1 or TRBD2 (5 bases each). The CDR3 has 15 residues. Trimming took off 5 bases at V and 5 bases at J, with 19 bases between the two ends. The germline V gene has CDR1 MNHEY and CDR2 SVGAGI. CDR3 sequence (DNA): TGTGCCAGCAGTAAGACCGGGACCAGGGAGAACGAGCAGTACTTC. It is translated as CASSKTGTRENEQYF.

J is TRBJ1-1 and V is TRBV7-9; D is perhaps TRBD1 (6 bases). Trimming took 5 bases from V and 10 from J, leaving 14 bases between them. Germline V CDR1 and CDR2: SEHNR, FQNEAQ (reference sequence). The CDR3 totals 12 residues. The CDR3 is CASSVPGAAAFF. CDR3 coding DNA: TGTGCCAGCAGCGTGCCGGGGGCGGCAGCTTTCTTT.